Included here is one T cell receptor (beta chain) sequence, with context. The data derive from a study of identical twins. TCRdb processed the 5' RACE reads anew with MiXCR; each CDR3 protein has one entry. The table has roughly 770,000 distinct CDR3 sequences, about 18% seen once. The V gene lost 2 bases and the J gene lost 5 bases, with 9 bases spanning the gap. Germline V gene data show CDR1 as SQVTM and CDR2 as ANQGSEA. The CDR3 runs 12 residues. These data also featured in a second study, about T cells expressing NK-cell markers.

The V gene is TRBV29-1, the J gene TRBJ2-5, with D possibly being TRBD1 (6 bases). This receptor was identified in a woman aged 18-29 years in good health. Material for sequencing was PBMCs. The CDR3 bases are TGCAGCGTTGAATGGGGGCGCGAGACCCAGTACTTC. Residues: CSVEWGRETQYF.